The T cell receptor beta chain under discussion was sequenced for a study of CD8+ T cells in alopecia areata. Germline values: CDR1 LNHNV, CDR2 YYDKDF (reference sequence). The CDR3 is 14 residues long. The junction had 8 bases not matched to a gene; V was cut back by 3 bases and J by 7 bases. Stated treatment: oral pan-JAK inhibitor, 5-10 mg twice daily. Once RNA had been extracted, it was reverse transcribed into cDNA to act as the sequencing template. Assay: immunoSEQ multiplex PCR; the TCRdb copy retains only in-frame clones and omits some. Among roughly 200,000 clones listed, 30% to 40% were seen once.

The sample here was CD4+ T cells sorted from blood, taken around week 31, from a patient treated with tofacitinib. The sequence derives from a human donor with alopecia areata. The rearrangement links TRBV15 to TRBJ2-7, with 8 bases lining up with TRBD2. The CDR3: CATSRAGGEEEQYF. CDR3 coding DNA: TGTGCCACCAGCAGGGCCGGGGGGGAGGAGGAGCAGTACTTC.